This T cell receptor beta chain was sequenced in a study of blood T cell repertoires in COVID-19. The overall study: The United States, Italy and Spain were the sources of the acute and convalescent COVID-19 samples.

Original analysis: Amplification with reference gene primers provided the estimates of nucleated cell counts. Produced via immunoSEQ multiplex PCR; TCRdb's table is partial and in-frame only. V and J calls and clone size are those listed in that table; D and trimming were worked out from the DNA. The sample consists of about 410,000 clones, around 91% of them appearing once. This TCR derives from a woman between 35 and 50 years old with COVID-19, enrolled during active disease. Sequencing was carried out using peripheral blood.

The CDR3 loop reads CASSAQGAGNSPLHF. CDR3 nucleotide sequence: TGTGCCAGCAGTGCTCAGGGGGCAGGTAATTCACCCCTCCACTTT. This chain links TRBV28 with TRBJ1-6, with 8 bases lining up with TRBD1. The CDR3 covers 15 residues. From germline, CDR1 is MDHEN and CDR2 SYDVKM. Trimming removed 5 bases from V and 6 bases from J; junction bases left unmatched: 6.